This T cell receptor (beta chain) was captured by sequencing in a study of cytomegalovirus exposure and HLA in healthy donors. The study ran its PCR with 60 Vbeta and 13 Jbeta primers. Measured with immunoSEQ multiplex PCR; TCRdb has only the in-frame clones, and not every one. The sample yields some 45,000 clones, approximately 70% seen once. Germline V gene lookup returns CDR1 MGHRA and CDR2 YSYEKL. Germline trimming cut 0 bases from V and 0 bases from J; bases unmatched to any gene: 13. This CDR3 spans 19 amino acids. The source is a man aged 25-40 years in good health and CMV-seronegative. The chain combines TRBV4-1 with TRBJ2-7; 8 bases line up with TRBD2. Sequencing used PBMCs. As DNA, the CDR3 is TGCGCCAGCAGCCAAGATGCTTTTCCTAGCGGGTCAAGCTCCTACGAGCAGTACTTC. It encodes CASSQDAFPSGSSSYEQYF.